The 27 T cell receptor beta chains below were found in one sample sequenced in a study of shared clonotypes between healthy human individuals. Naive CD8 populations comprised CD45RO-negative cells positively selected for CCR7, excluding terminally differentiated effector memory CD45RA+ cells. Here immunoSEQ multiplex PCR was the method, and the copy in TCRdb shows in-frame clones only, minus some. In the table there are roughly 1,800,000 clones, 85% to 95% of which are singletons. Sequenced input: naive CD8+ T cells sorted from blood. These receptor sequences come from a man aged 18 to 30 in good health.

The gene calls are TRBV6-6 and TRBJ2-7; 9 bases map to TRBD1. This CDR3 has 15 amino acids. The V gene end was trimmed by 0 bases and the J gene end by 5 bases; junction bases not matched to a gene: 5. Germline V gene data show CDR1 as MNHNY and CDR2 as SVGAGI (reference sequence). CDR3 in DNA: TGTGCCAGCAGTTACTCCGGGACAGGGTACGACGAGCAGTACTTC. Translation: CASSYSGTGYDEQYF.

The CDR3 nucleotides read TGTGCCAGCAGCTTAGATGGGGACGCGAACACCGGGGAGCTGTTTTTT. Protein sequence: CASSLDGDANTGELFF. The genes are TRBV7-9 and TRBJ2-2; D tentatively reads TRBD1 or TRBD2 (5 bases each). This CDR3 contains 16 residues. The germline V gene encodes CDR1 SEHNR and CDR2 FQNEAQ (reference sequence). The V and J ends lost 1 base and 0 bases respectively, with 9 bases between them.

Comments on this clone: Other nucleotide sequences from this sample produce the same CDR3. J is TRBJ1-1 and V is TRBV27; no clear D. CDR3 size: 13 residues. The V gene lost 0 bases and the J gene lost 4 bases, with 6 bases spanning the gap. Germline V gene data show CDR1 as MNHEY and CDR2 as SMNVEV (reference sequence). CDR3 nucleotide sequence: TGTGCCAGCAGTTTATCGGTCGGCACTGAAGCTTTCTTT. It codes for CASSLSVGTEAFF.

The chain recombines TRBV14 with TRBJ2-7; 7 bases fit TRBD1. V shed 1 base, J shed 0 bases, and the junction held 6 bases outside the gene matches. Germline loops: CDR1 SGHDN, CDR2 FVKESK. The CDR3 contains 16 residues. The CDR3 sequence: CASSQVPRDSSYEQYF. The CDR3 nucleotides read TGTGCCAGCAGCCAAGTCCCCCGGGACAGCTCCTACGAGCAGTACTTC.

The V and J genes are TRBV5-1 and TRBJ1-1, with D possibly matching TRBD1 (5 bases). The germline gives CDR1 SGHRS, CDR2 YFSETQ. The CDR3 is made up of 15 amino acids. Between the trimmed V and J ends, which lost 0 bases and 1 base, there was a span of 10 bases. CDR3 region: CASSLEGTWNTEAFF. As DNA, the CDR3 is TGCGCCAGCAGCTTGGAAGGGACCTGGAACACTGAAGCTTTCTTT.

The chain joins TRBV28 to TRBJ2-7, with unresolved D. This CDR3 region has 13 residues. The germline V gene has CDR1 MDHEN and CDR2 SYDVKM. V was clipped by 3 bases and J by 3 bases, with 9 bases between them. CDR3 nucleotides: TGTGCCAGCAGTTTTGGCGTTGGCTACGAGCAGTACTTC. It yields the protein CASSFGVGYEQYF.

This chain links TRBV4-3 with TRBJ1-2, with D perhaps TRBD1 (5 bases). The V end lost 0 bases, the J end lost 4 bases, and 12 bases lay between the germline ends. Germline CDR1 LGHNA, CDR2 YSLEER. The CDR3 runs 15 residues. CDR3 nucleotides: TGCGCCAGCAGCCAAGAAGGGGACGTTGCCTATGGCTACACCTTC. It encodes CASSQEGDVAYGYTF.

About this clone itself: The junction shows a germline mismatch at one end, possibly a read error. The chain joins TRBV5-6 to TRBJ2-7, with a tentative D call TRBD2 (7 bases). This CDR3 has 15 amino acids. Germline CDR1 and CDR2: SGHDT and YYEEEE. The CDR3 DNA is TGTGCCAGCACCTTGATGGGAGGGGGATTGGGTGAGCAGTACTTC. Its translation: CASTLMGGGLGEQYF. The complete variable domain, with remaining parts taken from reference TRBV5-6 and TRBJ2-7, reads DAGVTQSPTHLIKTRGQQVTLRCSPKSGHDTVSWYQQALGQGPQFIFQYYEEEERQRGNFPDRFSGHQFPNYSSELNVNALLLGDSALYLCASTLMGGGLGEQYFGPGTRLTVT.

The chain carries TRBV19 and TRBJ2-3; unclear D gene. The CDR3 is 14 residues long. The V gene lost 6 bases and the J gene lost 4 bases, with 14 bases spanning the gap. Per germline, CDR1 LNHDA and CDR2 SQIVND (reference sequence). CDR3 region: CASSPAYGADTQYF. CDR3 nucleotide sequence: TGTGCCAGTAGCCCCGCTTATGGGGCAGATACGCAGTATTTT.

This chain links TRBV21-1 with TRBJ2-7. TRBV21-1 is a pseudogene. CDR3 size: 10 residues. This CDR3 reads CASSKLAALF. CDR3 in DNA: TGTGCCAGCAGCAAGTTGGCAGCCCTATTC.

The CDR3 sequence is CASSLRTSEYYQETQYF. CDR3 bases: TGCGCCAGCAGCTTGCGGACTAGCGAATATTACCAAGAGACCCAGTACTTC. This chain joins TRBV5-1 and TRBJ2-5, with 9 nucleotides matching TRBD2. V shed 1 base, J shed 0 bases, and the junction held 7 bases outside the gene matches. CDR1 and CDR2 from the germline V gene are SGHRS and YFSETQ. CDR3 length: 17 residues.

The chain employs TRBV5-6 and TRBJ1-4; D unresolved. The CDR3 contains 13 residues. CDR1 is SGHDT, CDR2 YYEEEE, per germline. V lost 0 bases, J lost 8 bases, and 8 bases lay in between. CDR3 coding DNA: TGTGCCAGCAGCTTGGGACTGTTAGAAAAACTGTTTTTT. Translation: CASSLGLLEKLFF.

V and J are TRBV27 and TRBJ1-5; D is unresolved. Germline CDR1 reads MNHEY; CDR2 reads SMNVEV (reference sequence). V lost 1 base, J lost 6 bases, and 7 bases lay in between. The CDR3 has 13 residues. CDR3 amino acids: CASSLLEGQPQHF. For the CDR3, the DNA is TGTGCCAGCAGTTTATTAGAGGGTCAGCCCCAGCATTTT.

The V and J genes are TRBV27 and TRBJ2-7, with D possibly matching TRBD2 (5 bases). Trimming removed 4 bases at V and 2 bases at J, with 9 bases between. CDR1 and CDR2 (germline): MNHEY, SMNVEV (reference sequence). The CDR3 runs 13 residues. The CDR3 DNA is TGTGCCAGCAGTTCCGGGATCCCCTACGAGCAGTACTTC. Encoded protein: CASSSGIPYEQYF.

The rearrangement uses TRBV27 and TRBJ2-1; 10 bases fit TRBD2. The germline gives CDR1 MNHEY, CDR2 SMNVEV (reference sequence). The J segment lost 7 bases and the V segment lost 5 bases, leaving 14 bases of the junction unmatched. This CDR3 has 17 residues. The CDR3 region is CASSPHSSGGAINEQFF. In DNA form, the CDR3 reads TGTGCCAGCAGTCCGCATTCCAGCGGGGGGGCCATAAATGAGCAGTTCTTC.

The gene calls are TRBV5-1 and TRBJ2-7; weak D call: TRBD1 (6 bases). Germline lookup yields CDR1 SGHRS and CDR2 YFSETQ. The CDR3 has 14 amino acids. The germline V and J ends were trimmed by 2 bases and 5 bases, with 14 bases remaining between them. In DNA form, the CDR3 reads TGCGCCAGCAGCTTTACGACAGGTCCCAACGAGCAGTACTTC. This encodes CASSFTTGPNEQYF.

The chain joins TRBV9 to TRBJ2-5; the D gene could be TRBD1 or TRBD2 (5 bases each). The CDR3 has 14 residues. CDR1 and CDR2 (germline): SGDLS, YYNGEE. Trimming removed 4 bases at V and 1 base at J, with 11 bases between. The CDR3 DNA reads as TGTGCCAGCAGCCCCTGGGGGAGCCAAGAGACCCAGTACTTC. Translating gives CASSPWGSQETQYF.

This clone showed up just a few times. In DNA form, the CDR3 reads TGTGCCAGCAGTGACTTAGGCATGAATGGCTACACCTTC. The encoded protein is CASSDLGMNGYTF. The chain recombines TRBV25-1 with TRBJ1-2; D is uncertain. In germline, CDR1 is MGHDK, CDR2 SYGVNS. This CDR3 comprises 13 residues. Trimming cost V 3 bases and J 6 bases, with 11 bases left between them.

This clone has only a few counts. The CDR3: CASSSSTGMGSPLHF. The CDR3 DNA reads as TGTGCCAGCAGTAGCTCGACAGGGATGGGTTCACCCCTCCACTTT. The V call is TRBV27, the J call TRBJ1-6; 7 positions match TRBD1. Germline V CDR1 and CDR2: MNHEY, SMNVEV (reference sequence). The junction had 10 bases not matched to a gene; V was cut back by 5 bases and J by 9 bases. The CDR3 consists of 15 residues.

The chain combines TRBV29-1 with TRBJ2-2; D might be TRBD1 (5 bases). The CDR3 covers 15 residues. Germline V gives CDR1 SQVTM, CDR2 ANQGSEA. The V gene lost 2 bases and the J gene lost 5 bases, with 15 bases spanning the gap. The DNA of the CDR3 is TGCAGCGTTGAATCCCAGGGCATAGGGACCGGGGAGCTGTTTTTT. This codes for CSVESQGIGTGELFF.

The gene calls are TRBV5-8 and TRBJ1-5, with 7 bases fitting TRBD1. The CDR3 extends over 17 amino acids. Germline CDR1 SGHTS, CDR2 YDEGEE. V trimming: 3 bases; J trimming: 7 bases; junction bases outside the gene matches: 16. The CDR3 reads CASSSNWRQGTWQPQHF. CDR3 DNA sequence: TGTGCCAGCAGCTCCAATTGGAGACAGGGTACGTGGCAGCCCCAGCATTTT.

This rearrangement joins TRBV30 to TRBJ2-7; D gene unclear. The V end lost 0 bases, the J end lost 3 bases, and 9 bases lay between the germline ends. Germline-derived CDR1 and CDR2 are GTSNPN and SVGIG (reference sequence). The CDR3 runs to 13 residues. This chain's CDR3 is CAWSVGWDYEQYF. CDR3 sequence (DNA): TGTGCCTGGAGTGTAGGGTGGGACTACGAGCAGTACTTC. The full variable domain, its missing parts supplied by reference TRBV30 and TRBJ2-7, is SQTIHQWPATLVQPVGSPLSLECTVEGTSNPNLYWYRQAAGRGLQLLFYSVGIGQISSEVPQNLSASRPQDRQFILSSKKLLLSDSGFYLCAWSVGWDYEQYFGPGTRLTVT.

The V gene is TRBV7-9, the J gene TRBJ2-3; 14 bases line up with TRBD2. The CDR3 spans 17 residues. V lost 10 bases to trimming and J lost 0 bases; unmatched junction nucleotides: 9. Germline lookup yields CDR1 SEHNR and CDR2 FQNEAQ (reference sequence). CDR3 DNA sequence: TGTGCCACTAGAGGACTAGCGGGAGGCTTTAGCACAGATACGCAGTATTTT. It yields the protein CATRGLAGGFSTDTQYF.

The V gene is TRBV4-1, the J gene TRBJ2-7; TRBD2 agrees at 12 bases. CDR1 and CDR2 (germline): MGHRA, YSYEKL. This CDR3 has 15 amino acids. The junction had 3 bases not matched to a gene; V was cut back by 4 bases and J by 2 bases. CDR3 sequence: CASSRSSGGAYEQYF. The CDR3 DNA reads TGCGCCAGCAGCCGATCTAGCGGGGGGGCCTACGAGCAGTACTTC.

V usage is TRBV7-9 and J usage is TRBJ1-2; TRBD1 matches 7 bases. The CDR3 runs to 15 residues. Germline CDR1 reads SEHNR; CDR2 reads FQNEAQ (reference sequence). Unmatched junction bases numbered 11, after V lost 5 bases and J lost 5 bases. The CDR3 loop reads CASSILRDSLYGYTF. Here the CDR3 DNA reads TGTGCCAGCAGCATTTTACGGGACAGCCTGTATGGCTACACCTTC.

CDR3 residues: CASQTSGADTQYF. The CDR3 region has the DNA TGTGCCAGCCAGACTAGCGGAGCGGATACGCAGTATTTT. This chain uses TRBV2 with TRBJ2-3, with TRBD2 matching 9 bases. Germline assignment: CDR1 SNHLY and CDR2 FYNNEI. The CDR3 is made up of 13 amino acids. Trimming cost V 8 bases and J 6 bases; bases outside gene matches: 6.

The gene calls are TRBV9 and TRBJ1-6, with D uncertain. Germline CDR1 is SGDLS and CDR2 is YYNGEE. This CDR3 has 12 residues. V was shortened by 4 bases and J by 8 bases, with 7 bases between the two germline ends. The CDR3 sequence: CASSSWDSPLHF. The CDR3, as DNA: TGTGCCAGCAGCTCCTGGGATTCACCCCTCCACTTT.